This note documents a single T cell receptor beta chain sequence. Its target is not known. The data originate from a study of CD8 T cells in Susac syndrome. Sequencing of TCR beta, carried out with a high-throughput approach, was applied to CD8+ and CD4+ T cells from the blood. Study-level points and caveats: The study's TCR sequencing and HLA analysis covered a relatively small number of individuals, and the study acknowledged this.

Random hexamers primed reverse transcription of about 0.45 to 1 ug RNA. Multiplex immunoSEQ PCR targeted 54 Vbeta and 13 Jbeta TCR beta segments. TCRdb passed the immunoSEQ multiplex PCR reads through MiXCR, listing each CDR3 protein once. The table records around 180,000 distinct CDR3 sequences, approximately 95% of them present only once. The TCR originated in a human donor with multiple sclerosis. The sequenced material came from CD4+ T cells from PBMCs.

This CDR3 is CASRPGTENQPQHF. The CDR3 DNA is TGCGCCAGCAGACCCGGGACAGAGAATCAGCCCCAGCATTTT. V is TRBV23-1 and J is TRBJ1-5, with TRBD1 identical over 7 bases. TRBV23-1 is assigned to the ORF class and has an uncertain function. V dropped 6 bases and J dropped 4; count of bases not matched to a gene: 6. The CDR3 is 14 amino acids.